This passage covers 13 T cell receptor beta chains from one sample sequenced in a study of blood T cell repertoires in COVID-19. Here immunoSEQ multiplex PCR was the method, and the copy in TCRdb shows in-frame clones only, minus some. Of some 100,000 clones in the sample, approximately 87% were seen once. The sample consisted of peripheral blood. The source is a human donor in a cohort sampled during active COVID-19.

The CDR3 protein is CASSLGLAGGPTAGEQYF. Here the CDR3 DNA reads TGTGCCAGCAGCCTCGGACTAGCGGGGGGGCCCACAGCTGGCGAGCAGTACTTC. The chain joins TRBV9 to TRBJ2-7; 15 nucleotides agree with TRBD2. This CDR3 spans 18 amino acids. The ends lost 4 bases at V and 6 bases at J; junction bases unmatched: 14. Germline lookup yields CDR1 SGDLS and CDR2 YYNGEE.

The CDR3 sequence: CASSQPKGGVGYGETQYF. CDR3 bases: TGTGCCAGCAGCCAACCAAAGGGGGGGGTCGGTTATGGAGAGACCCAGTACTTC. The gene calls are TRBV7-8 and TRBJ2-5; D might be TRBD2 (7 bases). The V gene lost 5 bases and the J gene lost 4 bases, with 26 bases spanning the gap. This CDR3 comprises 18 residues. The V gene's germline CDR1 is SGHVS and CDR2 FQNEAQ.

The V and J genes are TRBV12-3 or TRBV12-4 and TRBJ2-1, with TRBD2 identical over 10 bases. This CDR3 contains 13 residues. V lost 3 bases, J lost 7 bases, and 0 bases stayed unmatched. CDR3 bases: TGTGCCAGCAGTTTTAGCGGGGGGAATGAGCAGTTCTTC. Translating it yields CASSFSGGNEQFF.

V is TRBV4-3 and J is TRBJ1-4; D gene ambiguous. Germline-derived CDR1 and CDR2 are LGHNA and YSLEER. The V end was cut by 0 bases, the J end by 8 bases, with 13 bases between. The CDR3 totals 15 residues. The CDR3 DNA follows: TGCGCCAGCAGCCAAGAGCAGAGGGTAGGAGAAAAACTGTTTTTT. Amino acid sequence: CASSQEQRVGEKLFF.

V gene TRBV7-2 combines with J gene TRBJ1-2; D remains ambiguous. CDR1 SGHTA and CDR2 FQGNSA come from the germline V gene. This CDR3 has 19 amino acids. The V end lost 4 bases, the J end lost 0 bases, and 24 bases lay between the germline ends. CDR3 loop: CASSSSGLTTRQTNYGYTF. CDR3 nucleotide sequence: TGTGCCAGCAGCTCCTCAGGCCTAACCACCCGACAAACTAACTATGGCTACACCTTC.

CDR3 loop: CASSTHGTTKNIQYF. The CDR3 bases are TGTGCCAGCAGTACCCATGGGACAACGAAAAACATTCAGTACTTC. The chain has TRBV28 and TRBJ2-4, with D possibly matching TRBD1 (6 bases). V gave up 5 bases and J gave up 4 bases, with 15 bases separating them. The length of the CDR3 is 15 residues. Germline lookup yields CDR1 MDHEN and CDR2 SYDVKM.

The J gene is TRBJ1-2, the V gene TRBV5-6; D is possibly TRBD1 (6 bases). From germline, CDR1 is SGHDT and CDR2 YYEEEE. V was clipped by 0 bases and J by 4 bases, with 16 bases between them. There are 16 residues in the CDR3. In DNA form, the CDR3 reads TGTGCCAGCAGCTTGGAGGGGGGGCTGACTAGCTATGGCTACACCTTC. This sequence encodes CASSLEGGLTSYGYTF.

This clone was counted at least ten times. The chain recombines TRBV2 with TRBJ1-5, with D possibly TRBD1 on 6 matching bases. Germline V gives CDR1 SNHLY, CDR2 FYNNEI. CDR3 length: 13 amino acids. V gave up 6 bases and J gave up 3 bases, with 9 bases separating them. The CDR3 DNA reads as TGTGCCAGCAGAGGACAGTTCAATCAGCCCCAGCATTTT. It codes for CASRGQFNQPQHF.

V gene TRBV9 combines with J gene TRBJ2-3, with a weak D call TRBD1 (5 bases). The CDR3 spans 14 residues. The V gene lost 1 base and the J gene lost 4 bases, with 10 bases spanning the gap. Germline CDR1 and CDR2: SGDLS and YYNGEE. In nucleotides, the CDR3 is TGTGCCAGCAGCGTAATGGGGCTGGCAGATACGCAGTATTTT. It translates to CASSVMGLADTQYF.

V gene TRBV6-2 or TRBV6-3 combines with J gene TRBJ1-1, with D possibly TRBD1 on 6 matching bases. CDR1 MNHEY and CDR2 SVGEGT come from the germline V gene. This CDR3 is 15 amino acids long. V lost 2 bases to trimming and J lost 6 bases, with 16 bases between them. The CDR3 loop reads CASSYTRWGGAEAFF. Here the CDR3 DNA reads TGTGCCAGCAGTTACACCCGGTGGGGGGGCGCTGAAGCTTTCTTT.

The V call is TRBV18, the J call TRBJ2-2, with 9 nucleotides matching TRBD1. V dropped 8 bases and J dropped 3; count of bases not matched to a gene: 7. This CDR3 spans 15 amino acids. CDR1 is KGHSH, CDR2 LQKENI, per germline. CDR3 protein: CASRTGQGHTGELFF. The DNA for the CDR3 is TGTGCCAGCCGCACAGGACAGGGGCACACCGGGGAGCTGTTTTTT.

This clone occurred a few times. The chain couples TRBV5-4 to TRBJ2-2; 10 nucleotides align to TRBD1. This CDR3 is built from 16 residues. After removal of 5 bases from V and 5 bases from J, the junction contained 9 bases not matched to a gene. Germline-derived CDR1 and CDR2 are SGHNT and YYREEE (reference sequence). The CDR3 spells CASRPTTGGGTGELFF. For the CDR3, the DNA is TGTGCCAGCAGACCAACGACAGGGGGCGGGACCGGGGAGCTGTTTTTT.

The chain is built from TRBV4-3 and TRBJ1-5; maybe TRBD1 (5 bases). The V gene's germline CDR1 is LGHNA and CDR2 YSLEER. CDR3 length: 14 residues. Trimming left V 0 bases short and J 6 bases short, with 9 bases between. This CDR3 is CASSQEIGGQPQHF. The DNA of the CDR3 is TGCGCCAGCAGCCAAGAAATCGGGGGTCAGCCCCAGCATTTT.